These T cell receptor beta chains were read from a single sample in a study of shared clonotypes between healthy human individuals. Clones were read by immunoSEQ multiplex PCR, and TCRdb kept only the in-frame ones, dropping some. This table has 650,000 to 800,000 clones, around 70% appearing once. Sequenced input: memory CD4+ T cells sorted from blood. These receptors were obtained from a woman between 25 and 40 years old in good health. The CDR3 runs from the conserved cysteine through the conserved F or W. The D gene is left open where the match is weak. Expanded clones are given a class, and other clones once, few, many or no size at all.

clone_size,v_call,d_call,j_call,cdr3_nt,cdr3_aa
-,TRBV28,TRBD2,TRBJ2-7,TGTGCCAGCCCCCCACCTAGCGGGAGAATCGGGTACGAGCAGTACTTC,CASPPPSGRIGYEQYF
-,TRBV7-8,TRBD1,TRBJ2-7,TGTGCCAGCAGCAAAGCCGGGACAGGGTCCACCGAGCAGTACTTC,CASSKAGTGSTEQYF
-,TRBV27,-,TRBJ1-2,TGTGCCAGCAGGTCCGCCGGGAGCTACTATGGCTACACCTTC,CASRSAGSYYGYTF
-,TRBV6-1,TRBD1,TRBJ1-5,TGTGCCAGCCGTCCTGGACAGGGTTTCAATCAGCCCCAGCATTTT,CASRPGQGFNQPQHF
once,TRBV7-9,-,TRBJ1-2,TGTGCCAGCCCGGGAGGGGATGGCTACACCTTC,CASPGGDGYTF
-,TRBV18,TRBD1,TRBJ2-1,TGTGCCAGCTCACCAAGGACAGGGGGCAATGAGCAGTTCTTC,CASSPRTGGNEQFF
-,TRBV9,-,TRBJ2-2,TGTGCCAGCAGTGCAGCAGGGGAGAACGGGGAGCTGTTTTTT,CASSAAGENGELFF
-,TRBV30,-,TRBJ1-5,TGTGCCTGGAGTGTAGGGAGCCGTGATCAGCCCCAGCATTTT,CAWSVGSRDQPQHF
few,TRBV28,TRBD1,TRBJ1-2,TGTGCCAGCAGTATTACCGGGACAGGGAGCAACTATGGCTACACCTTC,CASSITGTGSNYGYTF
-,TRBV19,TRBD2,TRBJ2-1,TGTGCTTGCGGGGGGAGGGCGATCAATGAGCAGTTCTTC,CACGGRAINEQFF
-,TRBV2,-,TRBJ2-1,TGTGCCAGCAGTGACAGGGGCAATGAGCAGTTCTTC,CASSDRGNEQFF
-,TRBV5-6,-,TRBJ1-4,TGTGCCAGCAGCCACTCGGGTGCAACTAATGAAAAACTGTTTTTT,CASSHSGATNEKLFF
-,TRBV11-2,TRBD2,TRBJ2-5,TGTGCCAGCAGCTCGTCCGCGGGGGGAGAGACCCAGTACTTC,CASSSSAGGETQYF
-,TRBV4-1,TRBD1,TRBJ1-5,TGCGCCAGCAGCCACGCCCGGGACAGACGCAATCAGCCCCAGCATTTT,CASSHARDRRNQPQHF
-,TRBV15,TRBD1,TRBJ2-4,TGTGCCACCAGGAGGGGGACAGGGGGCGCCAAAAACATTCAGTACTTC,CATRRGTGGAKNIQYF
-,TRBV19,TRBD1,TRBJ2-5,TGTGCCGCTGGGCCGGGACAGGGTGTGGAGACCCAGTACTTC,CAAGPGQGVETQYF
-,TRBV19,TRBD2,TRBJ2-3,TGTGCCAGTAGTACCCCTAGCGGGAGTAGGGATACGCAGTATTTT,CASSTPSGSRDTQYF
few,TRBV28,-,TRBJ1-5,TGTGCCAGCAGTTTAATCGGCAGGTTCGGCAATCAGCCCCAGCATTTT,CASSLIGRFGNQPQHF
-,TRBV30,TRBD1,TRBJ1-1,TGTGCCTGGACCACGACAGGGTTCGGCGTTTTCTTT,CAWTTTGFGVFF
few,TRBV19,TRBD1,TRBJ2-6,TGTGCCAGTACCCGGACAGGGGGAAGGTCTGGGGCCAACGTCCTGACTTTC,CASTRTGGRSGANVLTF
-,TRBV9,TRBD1,TRBJ2-2,TGTGCCAGCATCTCGACCGGGACAGGGCACACCGGGGAGCTGTTTTTT,CASISTGTGHTGELFF